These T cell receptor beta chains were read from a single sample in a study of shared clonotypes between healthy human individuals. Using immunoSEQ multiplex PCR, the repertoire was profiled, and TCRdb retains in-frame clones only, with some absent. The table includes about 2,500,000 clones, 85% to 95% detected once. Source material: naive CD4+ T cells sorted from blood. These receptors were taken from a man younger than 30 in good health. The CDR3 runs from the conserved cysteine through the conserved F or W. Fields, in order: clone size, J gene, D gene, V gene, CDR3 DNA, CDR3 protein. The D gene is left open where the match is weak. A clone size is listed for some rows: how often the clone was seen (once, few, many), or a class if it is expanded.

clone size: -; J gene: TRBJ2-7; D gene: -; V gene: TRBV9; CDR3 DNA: TGTGCCAGCAGCGTAGACGGACGCTCCTACGAGCAGTACTTC; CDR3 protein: CASSVDGRSYEQYF
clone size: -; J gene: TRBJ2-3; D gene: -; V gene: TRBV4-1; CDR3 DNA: TGCGCCAGCAGCCAGGAAAGGGGCGCAGATACGCAGTATTTT; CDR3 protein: CASSQERGADTQYF
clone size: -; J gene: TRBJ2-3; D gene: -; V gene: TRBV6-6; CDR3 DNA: TGTGCCAGCAGCTCCAGCAATCCTAGCACAGATACGCAGTATTTT; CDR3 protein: CASSSSNPSTDTQYF
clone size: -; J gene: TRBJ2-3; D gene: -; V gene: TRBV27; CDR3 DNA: TGTGCCAGCAGTTTCGTCCTCACAGATACGCAGTATTTT; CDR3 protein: CASSFVLTDTQYF
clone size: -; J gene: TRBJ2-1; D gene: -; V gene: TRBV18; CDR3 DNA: TGTGCCAGCTCACCACCCTTTTACGGGATTGGGGGGAATGAGCAGTTCTTC; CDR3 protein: CASSPPFYGIGGNEQFF
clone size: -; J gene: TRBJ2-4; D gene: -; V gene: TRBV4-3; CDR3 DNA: TGCGCCAGCAGCCAAGATGCGGTGGGAGCCAAAAACATTCAGTACTTC; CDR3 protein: CASSQDAVGAKNIQYF
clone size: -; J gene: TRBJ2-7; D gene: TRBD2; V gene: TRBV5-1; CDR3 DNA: TGCGCCAGCAGCTCGGGACTAGCGGGAAGGGAGCAGTACTTC; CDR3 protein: CASSSGLAGREQYF
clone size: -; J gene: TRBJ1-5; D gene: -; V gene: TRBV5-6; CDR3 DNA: TGTGCCAGCAGCTTCGGAAGCCAAAGCAATCAGCCCCAGCATTTT; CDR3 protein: CASSFGSQSNQPQHF
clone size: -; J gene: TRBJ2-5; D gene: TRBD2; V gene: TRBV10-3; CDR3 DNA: TGTGCCATCAGTGAACCGGGGGGGCCGGTGGAAGAGACCCAGTACTTC; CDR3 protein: CAISEPGGPVEETQYF
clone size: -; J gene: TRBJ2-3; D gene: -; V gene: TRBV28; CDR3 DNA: TGTGCCAGCAGTAATGGAGGGTGGACAGATACGCAGTATTTT; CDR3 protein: CASSNGGWTDTQYF
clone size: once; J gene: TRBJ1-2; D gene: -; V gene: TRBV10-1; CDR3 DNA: TGCGCCAGCAGTGAGGGGGTTAACTATGGCTACACCTTC; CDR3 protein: CASSEGVNYGYTF
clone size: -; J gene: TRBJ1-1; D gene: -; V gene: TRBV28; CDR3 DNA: TGTGCCAGCAGGCCCGCGGGCCGCTTCACTGAAGCTTTCTTT; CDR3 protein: CASRPAGRFTEAFF
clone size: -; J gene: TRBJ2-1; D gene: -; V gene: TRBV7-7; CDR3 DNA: TGTGCTAGCAGCTTAGGACCGGCGGGGGCCAATGAGCAGTTCTTC; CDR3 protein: CASSLGPAGANEQFF
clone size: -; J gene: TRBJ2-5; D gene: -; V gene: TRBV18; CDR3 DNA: TGTGCCAGCTCAAAAGGGACCCAAGAGACCCAGTACTTC; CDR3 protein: CASSKGTQETQYF
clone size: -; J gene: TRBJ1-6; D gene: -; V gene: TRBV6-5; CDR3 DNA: TGTGCCAGCAGTTTGCGCTATAATTCACCCCTCCACTTT; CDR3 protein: CASSLRYNSPLHF
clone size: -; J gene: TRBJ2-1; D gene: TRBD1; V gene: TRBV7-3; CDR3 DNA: TGTGCCAGCAGTTCCCGGGACAGAAAATACAATGAGCAGTTCTTC; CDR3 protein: CASSSRDRKYNEQFF
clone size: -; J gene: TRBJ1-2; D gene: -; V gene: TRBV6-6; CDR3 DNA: TGTGCCAGCTCCCCGCCCTACGCTAAGGGCTATGGCTACACCTTC; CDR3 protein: CASSPPYAKGYGYTF
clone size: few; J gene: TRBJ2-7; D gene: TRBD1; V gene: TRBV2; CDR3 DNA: TGTGCCAGCAGTGCTCACGGACAGGGCCGGTACGAGCAGTACTTC; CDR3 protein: CASSAHGQGRYEQYF
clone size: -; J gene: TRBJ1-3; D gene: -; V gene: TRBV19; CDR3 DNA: TGTGCCAGTAGTATGGGACCACGGGCGTCTGGAAACACCATATATTTT; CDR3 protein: CASSMGPRASGNTIYF
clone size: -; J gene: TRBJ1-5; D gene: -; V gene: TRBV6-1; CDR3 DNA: TGTGCCAGCAGCCTAGACAGCGGCAATCAGCCCCAGCATTTT; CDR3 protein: CASSLDSGNQPQHF
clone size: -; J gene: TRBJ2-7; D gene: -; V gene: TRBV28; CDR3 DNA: TGTGCCACTGCACCCGGCGGGTCCTACGAGCAGTACTTC; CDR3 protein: CATAPGGSYEQYF
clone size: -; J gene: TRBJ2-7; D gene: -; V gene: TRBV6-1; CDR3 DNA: TGTGCCAGCCAAGGGGGGTTAAGCTCCTACGAGCAGTACTTC; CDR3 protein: CASQGGLSSYEQYF
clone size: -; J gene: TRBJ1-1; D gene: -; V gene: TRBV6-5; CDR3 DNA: TGTGCCAGCAGACCCCTCGGACAGAAGAACACTGAAGCTTTCTTT; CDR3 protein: CASRPLGQKNTEAFF
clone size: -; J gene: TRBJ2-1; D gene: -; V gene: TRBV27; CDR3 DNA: TGTGCCAGCAGTCCAGGACCCTACAATGAGCAGTTCTTC; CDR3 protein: CASSPGPYNEQFF
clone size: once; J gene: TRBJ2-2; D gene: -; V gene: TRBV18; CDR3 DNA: TGTGCCAGCTCGCAGGGGACCGGGGAGCTGTTTTTT; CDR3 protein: CASSQGTGELFF
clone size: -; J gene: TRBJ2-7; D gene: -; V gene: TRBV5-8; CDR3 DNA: TGTGCCAGCAGCCCTACCGATTACGAGCAGTACTTC; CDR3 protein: CASSPTDYEQYF
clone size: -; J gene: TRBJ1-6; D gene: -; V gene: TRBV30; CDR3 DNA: TGTGCCTGGAGTTTTCGGGGAGAAAATTCACCCCTCCACTTT; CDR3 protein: CAWSFRGENSPLHF
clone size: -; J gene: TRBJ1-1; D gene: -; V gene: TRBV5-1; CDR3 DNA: TGCGCCAGCAGCCCGACAATTACGAACACTGAAGCTTTCTTT; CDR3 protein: CASSPTITNTEAFF